The 5 T cell receptor beta chains below were found in one sample sequenced in a study of blood T cell repertoires in COVID-19. The data were produced by immunoSEQ multiplex PCR, yet TCRdb's version contains in-frame clones alone and is incomplete. There are some 3,500 clones in the sample; about 74% occur only once, and around two fifths lies in the top ten. Material for sequencing was peripheral blood. The receptor source for this set is a human donor in a cohort sampled during active COVID-19.

This chain uses TRBV18 with TRBJ1-2; 7 bases are a match to TRBD1. Unmatched junction bases numbered 10, after V lost 6 bases and J lost 3 bases. The CDR3 is made up of 15 amino acids. Germline V gene data show CDR1 as KGHSH and CDR2 as LQKENI. The CDR3 DNA reads as TGTGCCAGCTCTCGAGACGGACAGGAACACTATGGCTACACCTTC. Translation gives CASSRDGQEHYGYTF.

The rearrangement links TRBV15 to TRBJ2-6; D ambiguous. The CDR3 runs to 15 residues. Per germline, CDR1 LNHNV and CDR2 YYDKDF (reference sequence). With 0 bases removed from V and 1 base from J, the gap between germline ends came to 4 bases. In DNA, the CDR3 is TGTGCCACCAGCAGAGACAGGTCTGGGGCCAACGTCCTGACTTTC. Protein sequence: CATSRDRSGANVLTF.

The V call is TRBV7-2, the J call TRBJ2-3; 8 bases are shared with TRBD1. V lost 5 bases and J lost 4; bases outside the gene matches: 11. Germline V gene lookup returns CDR1 SGHTA and CDR2 FQGNSA. The CDR3 is 16 residues long. In nucleotides, the CDR3 is TGTGCCAGCAGCAACTGGGGCAGGGGGCGTGCAGATACGCAGTATTTT. Translation: CASSNWGRGRADTQYF.

This chain connects TRBV4-3 to TRBJ1-1, with a weak D call TRBD1 (6 bases). The CDR3 is made up of 13 amino acids. Germline V gene sequence: CDR1 LGHNA, CDR2 YSLEER. V gave up 2 bases and J gave up 5 bases, with 9 bases separating them. The CDR3 spells CASSQNGQTEAFF. CDR3 nucleotides: TGCGCCAGCAGCCAAAACGGACAGACTGAAGCTTTCTTT.

The chain is built from TRBV6-5 and TRBJ1-2; no clear D gene. The CDR3 loop spans 14 amino acids. Germline V CDR1 and CDR2: MNHEY, SVGAGI. With 6 bases removed from V and 2 bases from J, the gap between germline ends came to 13 bases. CDR3 region: CASRPVFANYGYTF. The CDR3 DNA sequence: TGTGCCAGCAGGCCGGTATTCGCCAACTATGGCTACACCTTC.